One sample yielded the 4 T cell receptor beta chains listed below, sequenced in a study of T cells in Graves' hyperthyroidism and ophthalmopathy. Researchers took RNA transcripts and amplified the TCR beta CDR3 regions from them. The HTBI primer set drove a first-round RT-PCR of the TCR CDR3. TCRdb re-analysed the multiplex PCR reads in MiXCR, keeping a single row per CDR3 protein. This sample carries approximately 200,000 distinct CDR3 sequences, 18% of them seen once, and the ten largest clones take about 45%. The specimen was blood. These receptors were collected from a man aged 35-49 years with Graves' hyperthyroidism.

The table lists this clonotype with many counts. V usage is TRBV20-1 and J usage is TRBJ1-2; 9 bases are shared with TRBD1. Germline lookup yields CDR1 DFQATT and CDR2 SNEGSKA (reference sequence). The CDR3 totals 13 residues. J lost 5 bases, V lost 6 bases, and 7 bases had no gene match. The CDR3 region has the DNA TGCAGTGCCCTGGGACAGGGAGTGTATGGCTACACCTTC. This codes for CSALGQGVYGYTF.

This clonotype was counted only a few times. The chain uses TRBV5-4 and TRBJ2-7; no definite D call. Germline V lookup: CDR1 SGHNT, CDR2 YYREEE (reference sequence). The V end lost 5 bases, the J end lost 6 bases, and 15 bases lay between the germline ends. This CDR3 contains 13 residues. This CDR3 is CASSQRGQPEQYF. The CDR3 nucleotides read TGTGCCAGCAGTCAGAGAGGCCAGCCCGAGCAGTACTTC.

This clonotype was seen at least ten times. In nucleotides, the CDR3 is TGTGCCAGCAGCCAAGAAAAGAACAGCTACAATGAGCAGTTCTTC. It yields the protein CASSQEKNSYNEQFF. The rearrangement joins TRBV3-1 to TRBJ2-1; D is unclear. Germline CDR1 is LGHDT and CDR2 is YNNKEL (reference sequence). The CDR3 length is 15 residues. V was cut by 0 bases and J by 3 bases, with 9 bases left in between.

This clonotype was seen only once. It may be a read error: a sequence one base away is much more abundant. This chain uses TRBV2 with TRBJ1-1; 9 nucleotides agree with TRBD1. This CDR3 is built from 15 residues. Per germline, CDR1 SNHLY and CDR2 FYNNEI. The CDR3: CASRDWTGADTEASF. The DNA for the CDR3 is TGTGCCAGCAGGGATTGGACAGGGGCGGACACTGAAGCTTCCTTT.